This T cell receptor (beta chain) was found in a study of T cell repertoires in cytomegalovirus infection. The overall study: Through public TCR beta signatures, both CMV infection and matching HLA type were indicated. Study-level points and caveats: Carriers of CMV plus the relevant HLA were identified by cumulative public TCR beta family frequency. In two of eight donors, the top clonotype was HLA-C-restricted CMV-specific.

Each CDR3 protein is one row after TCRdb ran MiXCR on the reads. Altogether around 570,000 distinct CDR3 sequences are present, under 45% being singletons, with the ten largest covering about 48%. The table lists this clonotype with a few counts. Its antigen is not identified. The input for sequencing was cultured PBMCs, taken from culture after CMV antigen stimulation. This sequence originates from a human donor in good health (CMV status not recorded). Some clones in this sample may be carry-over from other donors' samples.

As DNA, the CDR3 is TGTGCCAGCAGCCGCCGGGGGTTGGCATACGAGCAGTACTTC. This translates into CASSRRGLAYEQYF. The gene calls are TRBV14 and TRBJ2-7, with a possible D match to TRBD2 (6 bases). Between the trimmed V and J ends, which lost 4 bases and 4 bases, there was a span of 14 bases. The length of the CDR3 is 14 residues. Germline V gene lookup returns CDR1 SGHDN and CDR2 FVKESK.